A single sample is the source of the 23 T cell receptor beta chains below, sequenced in a study of cytomegalovirus exposure and HLA in healthy donors. PCR amplification relied on 60 Vbeta primers (plus 13 Jbeta primers). Assay: immunoSEQ multiplex PCR; the TCRdb copy retains only in-frame clones and omits some. Of 150,000 to 200,000 clones in the sample, approximately 80% were seen once. Material: PBMCs. The receptors were sampled from a woman aged 45-65 years in good health and CMV-seronegative.

V gene TRBV18 combines with J gene TRBJ2-2; tentatively, D is TRBD2 (5 bases). Between the trimmed V and J ends, which lost 2 bases and 1 base, there was a span of 11 bases. The CDR3 totals 16 residues. Germline CDR1 reads KGHSH; CDR2 reads LQKENI. The CDR3 nucleotides are TGTGCCAGCTCACCAAGTAGCGCCCAGAACACCGGGGAGCTGTTTTTT. Amino acids: CASSPSSAQNTGELFF.

The chain has TRBV15 and TRBJ1-1, with a possible D match to TRBD1 (6 bases). This CDR3 contains 14 residues. CDR1 LNHNV and CDR2 YYDKDF come from the germline V gene (reference sequence). Deletions cut 0 bases from V and 4 bases from J, with 9 bases between. For the CDR3, the DNA is TGTGCCACCAGCAGAGACGGCAGGGGCACTGAAGCTTTCTTT. It codes for CATSRDGRGTEAFF.

This rearrangement joins TRBV28 to TRBJ2-3; D uncertain. V lost 6 bases to trimming and J lost 5 bases, with 6 bases between them. The length of the CDR3 is 11 residues. Germline values: CDR1 MDHEN, CDR2 SYDVKM. The DNA of the CDR3 is TGTGCCAGCAGGTCCGGAGATACGCAGTATTTT. It is translated as CASRSGDTQYF.

The J gene is TRBJ2-7, the V gene TRBV5-4; tentatively, D is TRBD2 (6 bases). Trimming cost V 3 bases and J 2 bases, with 15 bases left between them. The CDR3 covers 15 residues. Germline V gene sequence: CDR1 SGHNT, CDR2 YYREEE (reference sequence). The CDR3 here is CASSSVTGGTYEQYF. CDR3 in DNA: TGTGCCAGCAGCTCGGTGACCGGGGGAACCTACGAGCAGTACTTC.

The chain couples TRBV28 to TRBJ2-5; D is undetermined. The ends were cut back, 5 bases at V and 3 bases at J, with 16 bases in the middle. This CDR3 has 15 residues. In germline, CDR1 is MDHEN, CDR2 SYDVKM. As DNA, the CDR3 is TGTGCCAGCAGTAGAAGGCGAGGAACCAAAGAGACCCAGTACTTC. This encodes CASSRRRGTKETQYF.

This clone was counted once. The V call is TRBV18, the J call TRBJ1-2; perhaps TRBD1 as D (5 bases). Per germline, CDR1 KGHSH and CDR2 LQKENI. CDR3 length: 14 residues. V dropped 6 bases and J dropped 5 bases, with 16 bases sitting between them. The CDR3: CASSPEISGYGYTF. The CDR3 DNA follows: TGTGCCAGCTCTCCCGAGATTTCAGGGTATGGCTACACCTTC.

The chain has TRBV6-1 and TRBJ1-1; D is unresolved. Per germline, CDR1 MNHNS and CDR2 SASEGT. This CDR3 is built from 13 residues. The germline V and J ends were trimmed by 6 bases and 6 bases, with 14 bases remaining between them. CDR3 in DNA: TGTGCCAGCAGATACGGGGTATATGCTGAAGCTTTCTTT. Residues: CASRYGVYAEAFF.

This rearrangement joins TRBV30 to TRBJ2-5; D perhaps matches TRBD1 (6 bases). Per germline, CDR1 GTSNPN and CDR2 SVGIG (reference sequence). Trimming cost V 2 bases and J 2 bases, with 12 bases left between them. This CDR3 has 14 residues. For the CDR3, the DNA is TGTGCCTGGAGTCCCGGGACAAAACAAGAGACCCAGTACTTC. It translates to CAWSPGTKQETQYF.

This chain uses TRBV2 with TRBJ1-2, with TRBD1 as a possible D gene (5 bases). V was shortened by 1 base and J by 5 bases, with 8 bases between the two germline ends. Germline-derived CDR1 and CDR2 are SNHLY and FYNNEI. CDR3 length: 13 residues. CDR3 sequence reads: CASSEDRRYGYTF. CDR3 DNA sequence: TGTGCCAGCAGTGAAGACAGGCGGTATGGCTACACCTTC.

For this clone: The junction departs from the called germline gene at one end, perhaps through a read error. The V call is TRBV7-9, the J call TRBJ1-4; 9 bases map to TRBD1. Germline CDR1 reads SEHNR; CDR2 reads FQNEAQ (reference sequence). This CDR3 has 14 residues. The CDR3 region has the DNA TGTTCCAGCAGCCTACAGGGGGCAGGTGAAAAACTGTTTTTT. Its protein is CSSSLQGAGEKLFF.

V and J are TRBV7-3 and TRBJ2-2, with TRBD2 matching over 7 bases. J lost 5 bases, V lost 2 bases, and 2 bases had no gene match. Germline V gives CDR1 SGHTA, CDR2 FQGTGA. The CDR3 consists of 14 residues. For the CDR3, the DNA is TGTGCCAGCAGCTTACGCGGGAGTACCGGGGAGCTGTTTTTT. Translation gives CASSLRGSTGELFF.

The V call is TRBV13, the J call TRBJ1-1; 9 bases are shared with TRBD1. V was clipped by 5 bases and J by 6 bases; unmatched bases: 10. CDR3 size: 15 residues. CDR1 PRHDT and CDR2 FYEKMQ come from the germline V gene (reference sequence). The CDR3, as DNA: TGTGCCAGCAGCCCCGGGACAGGGACTTTCTCTGAAGCTTTCTTT. Its translation is CASSPGTGTFSEAFF.

This clone appeared a single time. The V gene is TRBV5-1, the J gene TRBJ1-2; TRBD1 matches 7 bases. The CDR3 is 14 residues long. V shed 5 bases, J shed 1 base, and the junction held 5 bases outside the gene matches. CDR1 is SGHRS, CDR2 YFSETQ, per germline. CDR3 coding DNA: TGCGCCAGCAGGATCGGGACAGATAACTATGGCTACACCTTC. Its protein product is CASRIGTDNYGYTF.

This chain uses TRBV27 with TRBJ2-7; 9 nucleotides agree with TRBD2. Germline V gives CDR1 MNHEY, CDR2 SMNVEV (reference sequence). There are 16 residues in the CDR3. With 4 bases clipped from V and 1 base from J, the junction kept 8 bases outside the gene matches. This chain's CDR3 is CASSSLAGRGSYEQYF. The CDR3 DNA follows: TGTGCCAGCAGTTCGCTAGCGGGGAGAGGTTCCTACGAGCAGTACTTC.

V usage is TRBV4-3 and J usage is TRBJ2-3, with TRBD2 as a possible D gene (6 bases). Trimming left V 2 bases short and J 6 bases short, with 21 bases between. CDR1 and CDR2 from the germline V gene are LGHNA and YSLEER. CDR3 length: 17 residues. CDR3 sequence: CASSQRVGRGAGDTQYF. The CDR3 DNA reads as TGCGCCAGCAGCCAACGGGTGGGGCGGGGTGCAGGGGATACGCAGTATTTT.

This sequence joins TRBV5-6 and TRBJ2-1, with D tentatively TRBD1 (5 bases). Per the germline V gene, CDR1 is SGHDT and CDR2 is YYEEEE. Trimming stripped 0 bases from V and 0 bases from J, with 7 bases between. The length of the CDR3 is 15 residues. In DNA form, the CDR3 reads TGTGCCAGCAGCTTGGAGGGGCTCTCCTACAATGAGCAGTTCTTC. Encoded protein: CASSLEGLSYNEQFF.

This chain joins TRBV27 and TRBJ1-5; a possible D gene is TRBD1 (6 bases). The CDR3 sequence is 13 residues long. Germline V lookup: CDR1 MNHEY, CDR2 SMNVEV (reference sequence). Trimming cost V 6 bases and J 9 bases, with 15 bases left between them. The CDR3 here is CASRTGSLGPQHF. The CDR3 coding sequence is TGTGCCAGCAGAACAGGGTCCCTGGGGCCCCAGCATTTT.

This chain uses TRBV7-8 with TRBJ2-7; D may be TRBD2 (5 bases). Trimming pared 3 bases from V and 3 bases from J, leaving 6 bases between. Per germline, CDR1 SGHVS and CDR2 FQNEAQ. CDR3 length: 12 amino acids. The CDR3: CASSFRGYEQYF. In DNA, the CDR3 is TGTGCCAGCAGCTTCCGGGGCTACGAGCAGTACTTC.

This rearrangement joins TRBV6-6 to TRBJ2-5; 7 bases match TRBD1. CDR3 length: 15 residues. The germline V gene encodes CDR1 MNHNY and CDR2 SVGAGI (reference sequence). V lost 5 bases and J lost 1; bases outside the gene matches: 7. This CDR3 reads CASSPPGTAQETQYF. CDR3 DNA sequence: TGTGCCAGCAGTCCACCCGGGACAGCCCAAGAGACCCAGTACTTC.

The chain carries TRBV27 and TRBJ2-5; perhaps TRBD2 as D (7 bases). TRBJ2-7 explains the end of the DNA better; the J call may be wrong. In germline, CDR1 is MNHEY, CDR2 SMNVEV (reference sequence). This CDR3 has 15 residues. For the CDR3, the DNA is TGTGCCAGCAGGAAGTGGGGGGGCCCCTCCTACGAGCAGTACTTC. This translates into CASRKWGGPSYEQYF.

V and J are TRBV27 and TRBJ1-2; D is possibly TRBD1 (6 bases). Germline CDR1 MNHEY, CDR2 SMNVEV (reference sequence). The ends were cut back, 6 bases at V and 4 bases at J, with 12 bases in the middle. The CDR3 covers 13 residues. CDR3 in amino acids: CASSLRGAYGYTF. CDR3 bases: TGTGCCAGCAGCCTTCGGGGGGCCTATGGCTACACCTTC.

The chain is built from TRBV7-8 and TRBJ2-7, with D possibly being TRBD2 (6 bases). V was trimmed by 4 bases and J by 4 bases, leaving 20 bases between them. The CDR3 consists of 16 residues. CDR1 is SGHVS and CDR2 is FQNEAQ in the germline V gene. This chain's CDR3 is CASSSGGFHGFYEQYF. The CDR3 DNA sequence: TGTGCCAGCAGCTCCGGGGGTTTTCATGGGTTTTACGAGCAGTACTTC. Variable domain in full (rest from reference TRBV7-8 and TRBJ2-7): GAGVSQSPRYKVAKRGQDVALRCDPISGHVSLFWYQQALGQGPEFLTYFQNEAQLDKSGLPSDRFFAERPEGSVSTLKIQRTQQEDSAVYLCASSSGGFHGFYEQYFGPGTRLTVT.

V usage is TRBV2 and J usage is TRBJ1-6, with D unclear. Trimming left V 8 bases short and J 9 bases short, with 17 bases between. Germline V gene lookup returns CDR1 SNHLY and CDR2 FYNNEI. The CDR3 covers 14 residues. The CDR3 loop reads CASSNGRGISPLHF. CDR3 nucleotides: TGTGCCAGCTCGAATGGGCGCGGGATTTCACCCCTCCACTTT.